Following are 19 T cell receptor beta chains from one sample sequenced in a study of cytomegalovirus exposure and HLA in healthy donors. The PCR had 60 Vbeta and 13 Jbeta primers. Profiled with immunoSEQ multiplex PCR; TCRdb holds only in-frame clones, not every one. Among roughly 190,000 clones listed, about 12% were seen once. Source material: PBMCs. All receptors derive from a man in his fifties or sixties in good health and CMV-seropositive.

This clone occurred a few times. CDR3 DNA sequence: TGTGCCAGCAGCTTACGGAGGCGGGGAGAGACCCAGTACTTC. Protein: CASSLRRRGETQYF. The chain combines TRBV7-8 with TRBJ2-5; D is possibly TRBD2 (6 bases). The ends were cut back, 2 bases at V and 4 bases at J, with 11 bases in the middle. Per the germline V gene, CDR1 is SGHVS and CDR2 is FQNEAQ. The CDR3 totals 14 residues.

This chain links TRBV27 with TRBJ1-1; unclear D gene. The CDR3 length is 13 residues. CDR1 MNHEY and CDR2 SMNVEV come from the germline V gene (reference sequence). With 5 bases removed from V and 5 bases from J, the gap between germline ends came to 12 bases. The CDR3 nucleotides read TGTGCCAGCAGTCGCCTCGCCGGGACTGAAGCTTTCTTT. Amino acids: CASSRLAGTEAFF.

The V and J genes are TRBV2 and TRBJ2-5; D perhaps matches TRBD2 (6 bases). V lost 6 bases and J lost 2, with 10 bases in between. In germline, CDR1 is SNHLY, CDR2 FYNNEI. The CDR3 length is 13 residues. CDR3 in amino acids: CASRPRGQETQYF. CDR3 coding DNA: TGTGCCAGCAGACCTCGGGGGCAAGAGACCCAGTACTTC.

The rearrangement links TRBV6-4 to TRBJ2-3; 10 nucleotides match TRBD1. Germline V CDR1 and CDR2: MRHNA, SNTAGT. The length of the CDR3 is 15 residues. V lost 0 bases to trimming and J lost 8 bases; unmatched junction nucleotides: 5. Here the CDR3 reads CASSDSGDRGVTQYF. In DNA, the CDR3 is TGTGCCAGCAGTGACTCAGGGGACAGGGGAGTTACGCAGTATTTT.

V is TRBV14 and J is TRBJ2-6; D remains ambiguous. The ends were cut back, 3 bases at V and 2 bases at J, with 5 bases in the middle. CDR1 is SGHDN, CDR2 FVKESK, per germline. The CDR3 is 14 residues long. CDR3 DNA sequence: TGTGCCAGCAGCCATCTAGCTGGGGCCAACGTCCTGACTTTC. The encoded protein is CASSHLAGANVLTF.

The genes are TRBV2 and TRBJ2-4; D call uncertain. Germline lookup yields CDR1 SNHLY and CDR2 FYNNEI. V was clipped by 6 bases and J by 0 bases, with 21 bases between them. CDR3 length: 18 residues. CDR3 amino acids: CASRSNRELSLAKNIQYF. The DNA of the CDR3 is TGTGCCAGCAGATCTAATAGAGAGCTCTCCTTAGCCAAAAACATTCAGTACTTC. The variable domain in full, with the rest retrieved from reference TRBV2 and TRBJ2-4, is EPEVTQTPSHQVTQMGQEVILRCVPISNHLYFYWYRQILGQKVEFLVSFYNNEISEKSEIFDDQFSVERPDGSNFTLKIRSTKLEDSAMYFCASRSNRELSLAKNIQYFGAGTRLSVL.

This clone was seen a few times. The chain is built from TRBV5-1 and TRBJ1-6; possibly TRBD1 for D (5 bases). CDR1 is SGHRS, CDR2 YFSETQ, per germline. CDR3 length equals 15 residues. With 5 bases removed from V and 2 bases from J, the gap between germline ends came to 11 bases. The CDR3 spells CASSSGGTYNSPLHF. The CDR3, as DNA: TGCGCCAGCAGTAGTGGGGGGACCTATAATTCACCCCTCCACTTT.

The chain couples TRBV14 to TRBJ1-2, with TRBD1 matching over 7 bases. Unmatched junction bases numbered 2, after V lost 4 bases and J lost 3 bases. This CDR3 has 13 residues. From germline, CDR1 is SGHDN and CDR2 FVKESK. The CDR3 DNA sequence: TGTGCCAGCAGCCCGGGACAGTACTATGGCTACACCTTC. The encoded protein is CASSPGQYYGYTF.

The CDR3 bases are TGTGCCAGCAGCTTAGCTGCCCGACAGGGATTAGGAGAGCAGTACTTC. It yields the protein CASSLAARQGLGEQYF. This rearrangement joins TRBV11-3 to TRBJ2-7, with TRBD1 matching over 7 bases. V lost 1 base to trimming and J lost 7 bases; unmatched junction nucleotides: 13. This CDR3 has 16 amino acids. Germline CDR1 is SGHNT and CDR2 is YENEEA. The entire variable domain, with the rest obtained from reference TRBV11-3 and TRBJ2-7, is as follows: EAGVVQSPRYKIIEKKQPVAFWCNPISGHNTLYWYLQNLGQGPELLIRYENEEAVDDSQLPKDRFSAERLKGVDSTLKIQPAELGDSAVYLCASSLAARQGLGEQYFGPGTRLTVT.

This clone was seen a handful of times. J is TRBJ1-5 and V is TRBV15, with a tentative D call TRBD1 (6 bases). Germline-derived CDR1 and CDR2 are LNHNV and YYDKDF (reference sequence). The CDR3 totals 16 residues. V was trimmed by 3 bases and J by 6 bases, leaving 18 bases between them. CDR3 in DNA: TGTGCCACCAGCAGGGCACTACCAGGGGTTATTCAGCCCCAGCATTTT. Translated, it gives CATSRALPGVIQPQHF.

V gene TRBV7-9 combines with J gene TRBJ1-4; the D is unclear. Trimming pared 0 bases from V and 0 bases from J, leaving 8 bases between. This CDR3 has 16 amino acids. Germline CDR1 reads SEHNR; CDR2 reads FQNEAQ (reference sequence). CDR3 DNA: TGTGCCAGCAGCTTAGCGCGGTCTGCAACTAATGAAAAACTGTTTTTT. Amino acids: CASSLARSATNEKLFF.

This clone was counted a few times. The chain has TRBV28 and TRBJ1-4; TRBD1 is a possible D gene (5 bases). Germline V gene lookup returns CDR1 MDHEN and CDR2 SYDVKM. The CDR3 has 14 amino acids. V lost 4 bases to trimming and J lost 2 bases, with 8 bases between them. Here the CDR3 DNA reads TGTGCCAGCAGTTCGGGGGGGACTAATGAAAAACTGTTTTTT. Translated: CASSSGGTNEKLFF.

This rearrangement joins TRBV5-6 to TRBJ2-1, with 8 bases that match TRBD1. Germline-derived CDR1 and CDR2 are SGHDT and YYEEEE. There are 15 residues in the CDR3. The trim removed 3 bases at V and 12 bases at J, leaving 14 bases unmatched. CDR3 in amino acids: CASSSRDRTWFGQFF. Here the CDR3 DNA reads TGTGCCAGCAGCTCCCGGGACAGGACTTGGTTTGGGCAGTTCTTC.

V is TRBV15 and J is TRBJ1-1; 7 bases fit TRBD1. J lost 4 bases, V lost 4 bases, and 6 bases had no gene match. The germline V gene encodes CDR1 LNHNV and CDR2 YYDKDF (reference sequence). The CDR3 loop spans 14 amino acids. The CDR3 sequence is CATSTNRGRTEAFF. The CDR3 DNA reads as TGTGCCACCAGCACCAACAGGGGCCGCACTGAAGCTTTCTTT.

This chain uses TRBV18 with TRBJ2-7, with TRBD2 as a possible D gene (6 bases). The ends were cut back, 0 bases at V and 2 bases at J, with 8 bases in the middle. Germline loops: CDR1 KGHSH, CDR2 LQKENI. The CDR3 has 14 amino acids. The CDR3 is CASSPPGGTYEQYF. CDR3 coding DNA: TGTGCCAGCTCACCACCGGGGGGAACCTACGAGCAGTACTTC.

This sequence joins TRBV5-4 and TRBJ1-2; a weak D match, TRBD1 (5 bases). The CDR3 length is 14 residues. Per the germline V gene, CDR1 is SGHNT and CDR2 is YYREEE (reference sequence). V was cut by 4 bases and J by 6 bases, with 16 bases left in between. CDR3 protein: CASSRDRPLDGYTF. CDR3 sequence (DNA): TGTGCCAGCAGCCGCGACAGACCTCTCGATGGCTACACCTTC.

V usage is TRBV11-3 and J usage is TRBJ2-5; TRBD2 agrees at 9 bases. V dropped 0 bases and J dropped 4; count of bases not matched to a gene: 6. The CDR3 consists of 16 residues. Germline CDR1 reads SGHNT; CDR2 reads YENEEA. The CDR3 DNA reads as TGTGCCAGCAGCTTAGAGTTAGCGGGGGTAGGAGAGACCCAGTACTTC. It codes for CASSLELAGVGETQYF.

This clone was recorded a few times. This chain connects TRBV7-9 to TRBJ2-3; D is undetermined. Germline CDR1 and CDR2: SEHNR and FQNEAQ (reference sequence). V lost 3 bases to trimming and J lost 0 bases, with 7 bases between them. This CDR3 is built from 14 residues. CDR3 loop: CASSLGRSTDTQYF. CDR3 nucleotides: TGTGCCAGCAGCTTGGGCAGGAGCACAGATACGCAGTATTTT.

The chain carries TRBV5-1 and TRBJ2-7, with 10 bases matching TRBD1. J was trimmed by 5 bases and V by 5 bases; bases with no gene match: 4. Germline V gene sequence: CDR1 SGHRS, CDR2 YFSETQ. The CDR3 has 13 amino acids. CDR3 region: CASSLDRGDEQYV. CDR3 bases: TGCGCCAGCAGTCTGGACAGGGGGGACGAGCAGTACGTC.